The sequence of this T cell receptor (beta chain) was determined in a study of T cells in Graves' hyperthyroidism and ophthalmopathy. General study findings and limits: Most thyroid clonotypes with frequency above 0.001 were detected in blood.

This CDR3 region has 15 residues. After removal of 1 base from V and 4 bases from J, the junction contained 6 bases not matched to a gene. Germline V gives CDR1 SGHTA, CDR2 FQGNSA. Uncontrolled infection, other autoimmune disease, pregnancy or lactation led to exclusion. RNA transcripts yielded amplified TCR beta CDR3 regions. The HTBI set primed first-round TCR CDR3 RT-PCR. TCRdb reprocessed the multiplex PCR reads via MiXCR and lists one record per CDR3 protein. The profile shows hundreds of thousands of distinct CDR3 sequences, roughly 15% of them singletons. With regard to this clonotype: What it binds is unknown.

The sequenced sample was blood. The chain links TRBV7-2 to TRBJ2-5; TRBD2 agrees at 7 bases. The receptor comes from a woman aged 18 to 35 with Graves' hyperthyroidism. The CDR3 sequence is CASSLVGGGVETQYF. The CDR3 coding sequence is TGTGCCAGCAGCTTAGTTGGGGGAGGGGTAGAGACCCAGTACTTC.